Below are 6 T cell receptor beta chains sequenced from a single sample in a study of shared clonotypes between healthy human individuals. Assay used: immunoSEQ multiplex PCR; TCRdb lists only in-frame clones, some missing. The sample carries about 1 million clones, approximately 76% recorded once. The specimen was memory CD4+ T cells sorted from blood. Subset: CD45RA-negative fraction. The receptor source for this set is a man aged 18-30 years in good health.

The chain uses TRBV19 and TRBJ1-4; D might be TRBD1 (5 bases). With 7 bases removed from V and 8 bases from J, the gap between germline ends came to 17 bases. The CDR3 runs to 14 residues. Germline V gene sequence: CDR1 LNHDA, CDR2 SQIVND (reference sequence). In DNA, the CDR3 is TGTGCCAGTAAACCAACCGGGACGGACGAAAAACTGTTTTTT. It yields the protein CASKPTGTDEKLFF.

The chain has TRBV7-2 and TRBJ2-5; 13 nucleotides align to TRBD2. The length of the CDR3 is 15 residues. V shed 5 bases, J shed 4 bases, and the junction held 4 bases outside the gene matches. Germline loops: CDR1 SGHTA, CDR2 FQGNSA. The CDR3 sequence: CASSPRTSGRETQYF. The CDR3 nucleotides are TGTGCCAGCAGCCCGCGGACTAGCGGGAGAGAGACCCAGTACTTC. Full variable domain (remainder filled in from reference TRBV7-2 and TRBJ2-5): GAGVSQSPSNKVTEKGKDVELRCDPISGHTALYWYRQSLGQGLEFLIYFQGNSAPDKSGLPSDRFSAERTGGSVSTLTIQRTQQEDSAVYLCASSPRTSGRETQYFGPGTRLLVL.

The V call is TRBV6-5, the J call TRBJ2-3; 9 nucleotides match TRBD2. V gave up 6 bases and J gave up 6 bases; unmatched junction bases: 10. The V gene's germline CDR1 is MNHEY and CDR2 SVGAGI. This CDR3 has 15 amino acids. The DNA for the CDR3 is TGTGCCAGCAGCGTAGCGGGGGCCCCGTCCGATACGCAGTATTTT. Residues: CASSVAGAPSDTQYF.

CDR3 amino acids: CASSLDPSSSYNEQFF. CDR3 nucleotides: TGCGCCAGCAGCTTGGATCCTAGCAGCTCCTACAATGAGCAGTTCTTC. The gene calls are TRBV5-1 and TRBJ2-1; perhaps TRBD2 as D (5 bases). Germline V gene lookup returns CDR1 SGHRS and CDR2 YFSETQ. CDR3 length: 16 amino acids. The V end was cut by 0 bases, the J end by 0 bases, with 10 bases between.

The V and J genes are TRBV6-6 and TRBJ1-2, with 8 bases aligning to TRBD1. Germline V gives CDR1 MNHNY, CDR2 SVGAGI (reference sequence). The junction had 6 bases not matched to a gene; V was cut back by 8 bases and J by 4 bases. The length of the CDR3 is 13 residues. CDR3 in amino acids: CASYRGYLYGYTF. As DNA, the CDR3 is TGTGCCAGCTACAGGGGGTACCTCTATGGCTACACCTTC.

V usage is TRBV5-4 and J usage is TRBJ2-1; possibly TRBD2 for D (6 bases). The V end was cut by 5 bases, the J end by 5 bases, with 17 bases between. Germline values: CDR1 SGHNT, CDR2 YYREEE (reference sequence). This CDR3 contains 15 residues. CDR3 sequence: CASSEPGLANNEQFF. The CDR3 DNA follows: TGTGCCAGCAGTGAACCGGGACTTGCGAACAATGAGCAGTTCTTC.